Sequencing of this T cell receptor (beta chain) was carried out in a study of T-cell memory formation after mild COVID-19. 5'RACE primed from the constant segment yielded TCR alpha and TCR beta cDNA libraries bearing sample barcodes and UMIs. From the 5' RACE reads, TCRdb called clonotypes with MiXCR, one entry per CDR3 protein. Among approximately 580,000 distinct CDR3 sequences listed, over 20% were seen once. This CDR3 spans 13 amino acids. Trimming removed 8 bases from V and 5 bases from J; junction bases left unmatched: 3. The source is an adult woman who had mild COVID-19 (a few samples of this study predate the infection). Cell type and time point are not known. Sample: PBMCs or a T cell subset sorted from them (not recorded which). The chain links TRBV12-3 or TRBV12-4 to TRBJ2-5, with 12 bases identical to TRBD2. The CDR3 is CASRLAGAETQYF. The CDR3 region has the DNA TGTGCCAGCCGACTAGCGGGAGCTGAGACCCAGTACTTC.